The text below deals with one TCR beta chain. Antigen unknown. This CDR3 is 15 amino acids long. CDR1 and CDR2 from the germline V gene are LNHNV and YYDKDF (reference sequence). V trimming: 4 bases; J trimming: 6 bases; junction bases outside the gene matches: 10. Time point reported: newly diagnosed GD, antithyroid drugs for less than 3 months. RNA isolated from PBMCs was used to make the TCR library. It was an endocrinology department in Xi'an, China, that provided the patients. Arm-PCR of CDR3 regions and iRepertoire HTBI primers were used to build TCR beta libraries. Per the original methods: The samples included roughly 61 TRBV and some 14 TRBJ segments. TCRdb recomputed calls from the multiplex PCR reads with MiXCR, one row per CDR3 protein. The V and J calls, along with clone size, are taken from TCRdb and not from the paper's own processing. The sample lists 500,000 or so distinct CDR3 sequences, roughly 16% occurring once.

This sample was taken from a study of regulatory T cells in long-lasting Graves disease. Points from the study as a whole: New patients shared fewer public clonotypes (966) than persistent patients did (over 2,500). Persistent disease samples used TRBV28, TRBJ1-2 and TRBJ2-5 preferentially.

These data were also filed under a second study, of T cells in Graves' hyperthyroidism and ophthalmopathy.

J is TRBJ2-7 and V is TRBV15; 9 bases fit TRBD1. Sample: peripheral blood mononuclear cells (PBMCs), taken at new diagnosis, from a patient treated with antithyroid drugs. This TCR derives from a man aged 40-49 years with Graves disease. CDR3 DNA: TGTGCCACCAGCACGCGGACAGGGGCAGGTTTCGAGCAGTACTTC. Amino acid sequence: CATSTRTGAGFEQYF. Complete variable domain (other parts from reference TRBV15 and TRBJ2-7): DAMVIQNPRYQVTQFGKPVTLSCSQTLNHNVMYWYQQKSSQAPKLLFHYYDKDFNNEADTPDNFQSRRPNTSFCFLDIRSPGLGDTAMYLCATSTRTGAGFEQYFGPGTRLTVT.